The text below deals with one TCR beta chain. This receptor's antigen is unknown. Per-base quality was not reported, and no clone a single base away is much larger than it. Measured from the cysteine to the phenylalanine, the CDR3 is 15 residues long. Only CDR3 DNA remains: 45 bases, in frame from the first base. The germline V gene sets CDR1 to SGHNT and CDR2 to YENEEA. The germline V end is reduced by 5 bases and the J end by 7 bases; junction bases left unmatched: 8. The immunoSEQ Assay, a bias-controlled multiplex PCR, was used to amplify TCRbeta CDR3 regions from genomic DNA. Regarding the original processing steps: The number of nucleated cells in each sample was estimated from the amplification of reference gene primers within the assay. To quantify the absolute abundance of each unique TCRbeta CDR3 rearrangement, sequence reads were collapsed and filtered. For each sample, productive Simpson clonality was calculated as the square root of Simpson's diversity index over productive rearrangements. Entries here come from immuneACCESS through TCRdb and include only in-frame sequences with V and J called. Some clones fail to appear in such tables; in the studies checked, an unresolved V gene covers under half of the shortfall, and the cause of the remainder is unknown. From that table come the V and J calls and clone size; the DNA was used to work out D and trimming. The sample table records about 40,000 clones; about 80% of these occur just once. 20% to 30% of the sample is in the top ten clones.

This entry comes from a study of blood T cell repertoires in COVID-19 (dated by TCRdb to the early 2020s). Regarding the complete study: The collaborator samples originated in the United States, Italy and Spain and spanned the acute and convalescent phases of COVID-19. The prospective study material was composed of cDNA or gDNA derived from T cells, B-cell-depleted T cells, or PBMCs. Deeply sampled blood TCRbeta repertoires from subjects exposed to, actively infected with, or recovered from COVID-19 were included in the dataset. A freely available public database, intended as a resource for researchers studying the immune response to SARS-CoV-2, is where the repertoires were released. Samples came from the ongoing ImmuneRACE study (first 160 participants) plus 1,254 subjects from 6 global collaborators. Sample metadata almost always included a de-identified subject ID, COVID-19 status, age in years and sex. HLA class I and class II types, where available, came from metadata supplied by the sample provider rather than from assay-based typing.

Broad study findings and their caveats: The quantity of clinical and demographic metadata differed by source and by participant and was supplied without curation.

Each collaborating institution followed its own protocols to collect whole blood in K2EDTA tubes. For TCRbeta analysis, collaborators shipped samples as frozen whole blood, isolated PBMCs, or DNA extracted from either of those sample types. The sequence joins TRBV11-3 to TRBJ2-1, and TRBD1 matches 10 of the central bases. The sequenced material came from peripheral blood. The source is a human donor with acute or convalescent COVID-19. The donor label of this sample is uncertain. The CDR3 region reads CASSPGTGARNEQFF. The DNA sequence is as follows: TGTGCCAGCAGCCCCGGGACAGGGGCGCGTAATGAGCAGTTCTTC.